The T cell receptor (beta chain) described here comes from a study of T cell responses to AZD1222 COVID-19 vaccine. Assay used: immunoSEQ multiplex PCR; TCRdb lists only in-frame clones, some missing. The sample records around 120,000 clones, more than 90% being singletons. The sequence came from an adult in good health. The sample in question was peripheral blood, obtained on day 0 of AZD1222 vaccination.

The CDR3 region is CASSIPPDVMPQHF. The CDR3 nucleotides read TGTGCCAGTAGTATCCCCCCGGATGTGATGCCCCAGCATTTT. This sequence joins TRBV19 and TRBJ1-5; D gene uncertain. Per germline, CDR1 LNHDA and CDR2 SQIVND (reference sequence). The V gene lost 3 bases and the J gene lost 9 bases, with 15 bases spanning the gap. This CDR3 has 14 amino acids.